These 30 T cell receptor beta chains came from one sample sequenced in a study of T-cell memory formation after mild COVID-19. Using its own MiXCR run on the 5' RACE reads, TCRdb lists one record per CDR3 protein. The sample records a few hundred thousand distinct CDR3 sequences, around 15% being singletons. Sequencing used PBMCs or a T cell subset sorted from them (not recorded which). These receptors were collected from a young man who had mild COVID-19 (a few samples of this study predate the infection). Cell type and time point are not known.

This clonotype was found a few times. J is TRBJ2-7 and V is TRBV2; 8 nucleotides match TRBD2. Germline V gene sequence: CDR1 SNHLY, CDR2 FYNNEI. The CDR3 is 16 residues long. V lost 5 bases, J lost 0 bases, and 9 bases stayed unmatched. CDR3 DNA sequence: TGTGCCAGCAGTACCCCGGGACTAGGGGGCTCCTACGAGCAGTACGTC. Its protein product is CASSTPGLGGSYEQYV.

In its sample, this clonotype was seen a few times. The rearrangement uses TRBV20-1 and TRBJ2-2; D gene unclear. Germline V CDR1 and CDR2: DFQATT, SNEGSKA (reference sequence). With 3 bases removed from V and 4 bases from J, the gap between germline ends came to 12 bases. There are 14 residues in the CDR3. DNA for the CDR3: TGCAGTGCTAGGGTTTCGTCAACCACCGGGGAGCTGTTTTTT. Its protein is CSARVSSTTGELFF.

This clonotype showed up many times. This chain joins TRBV20-1 and TRBJ2-7; D may be TRBD2 (6 bases). This CDR3 is 16 amino acids long. Trimming stripped 4 bases from V and 2 bases from J, with 21 bases between. Per germline, CDR1 DFQATT and CDR2 SNEGSKA (reference sequence). The CDR3 nucleotides read TGCAGTGCTAAAGTCCCGCGGGCGGGGATAGCCTACGAGCAGTACTTC. Translating it yields CSAKVPRAGIAYEQYF.

This clonotype was counted ten times or more. The gene calls are TRBV6-4 and TRBJ1-5; no definite D call. This CDR3 is 13 amino acids long. Germline CDR1 reads MRHNA; CDR2 reads SNTAGT. Trimming took off 4 bases at V and 1 base at J, with 5 bases between the two ends. The DNA for the CDR3 is TGTGCCAGCAGTGCCGGGAGCAATCAGCCCCAGCATTTT. Residues: CASSAGSNQPQHF.

The chain has TRBV6-2 or TRBV6-3 and TRBJ1-5; D ambiguous. The germline CDR1 and CDR2 sequences are MNHEY and SVGEGT. V dropped 3 bases and J dropped 2 bases, with 8 bases sitting between them. This CDR3 contains 14 residues. The chain's CDR3 is CASSYFGGNQPQHF. The CDR3 bases are TGTGCCAGCAGTTATTTCGGGGGCAATCAGCCCCAGCATTTT.

V is TRBV5-1 and J is TRBJ2-4; a possible D gene is TRBD2 (6 bases). The CDR3 has 16 residues. V was pared by 0 bases and J by 3 bases, with 13 bases between. Germline CDR1 SGHRS, CDR2 YFSETQ. The CDR3 DNA reads TGCGCCAGCAGCTTGGAGCCTAGCGTTGACAAAAACATTCAGTACTTC. Translating it yields CASSLEPSVDKNIQYF.

DNA of the CDR3: TGTGCCAGCAGCTTAGGAGCGGTAGCCGGGGAGCTGTTTTTT. Translating gives CASSLGAVAGELFF. The chain is built from TRBV11-3 and TRBJ2-2, with D maybe TRBD2 (5 bases). The CDR3 spans 14 residues. Deletions cut 1 base from V and 6 bases from J, with 9 bases between. Per the germline V gene, CDR1 is SGHNT and CDR2 is YENEEA.

The CDR3: CASSSETGNEQFF. The CDR3 bases are TGCGCCAGCAGCTCCGAGACTGGCAATGAGCAGTTCTTC. V usage is TRBV5-1 and J usage is TRBJ2-1; D is uncertain. V was clipped by 3 bases and J by 6 bases, with 10 bases between them. This CDR3 has 13 residues. Germline values: CDR1 SGHRS, CDR2 YFSETQ.

The J gene is TRBJ2-6, the V gene TRBV20-1; TRBD1 matches 9 bases. V was pared by 7 bases and J by 4 bases, with 8 bases of the junction left unmatched. The CDR3 sequence is 15 residues long. Germline loops: CDR1 DFQATT, CDR2 SNEGSKA (reference sequence). In DNA, the CDR3 is TGCAGTGGCGTACAGGGGGCGACGGGGGCCAACGTCCTGACTTTC. Its protein is CSGVQGATGANVLTF.

This rearrangement joins TRBV5-1 to TRBJ2-7; D is uncertain. There are 13 residues in the CDR3. CDR1 is SGHRS, CDR2 YFSETQ, per germline. The germline V and J ends were trimmed by 0 bases and 7 bases, with 11 bases remaining between them. The CDR3 nucleotides are TGCGCCAGCAGCTTGGGCTTAGGATGGGAGCAGTACGTC. Protein product: CASSLGLGWEQYV.

This clonotype was seen at least ten times. In nucleotides, the CDR3 is TGCGCCAGCAGCCAAGGACGGACAAATTCACCCCTCCACTTT. It specifies CASSQGRTNSPLHF. V and J are TRBV4-1 and TRBJ1-6, with a tentative D call TRBD1 (5 bases). Germline V lookup: CDR1 MGHRA, CDR2 YSYEKL. V was trimmed by 1 base and J by 7 bases, leaving 8 bases between them. This CDR3 has 14 residues.

The rearrangement joins TRBV2 to TRBJ2-3; 11 bases line up with TRBD2. The V gene end was trimmed by 3 bases and the J gene end by 8 bases; junction bases not matched to a gene: 4. Germline CDR1 is SNHLY and CDR2 is FYNNEI. The CDR3 is made up of 14 amino acids. CDR3: CASSDLAGGGTQYF. As DNA, the CDR3 is TGTGCCAGCAGTGACCTAGCGGGGGGTGGTACGCAGTATTTT.

The chain links TRBV6-6 to TRBJ2-5; D gene uncertain. Germline-derived CDR1 and CDR2 are MNHNY and SVGAGI (reference sequence). Trimming stripped 2 bases from V and 4 bases from J, with 5 bases between. This CDR3 contains 12 residues. In DNA form, the CDR3 reads TGTGCCAGCAGTTACAGGCCAGAGACCCAGTACTTC. Amino acids: CASSYRPETQYF.

This chain uses TRBV11-2 with TRBJ2-5; D is ambiguous. The CDR3 sequence is 13 residues long. Trimming shortened V by 4 bases and J by 2 bases, and 8 bases separated the two germline ends. Germline CDR1 and CDR2: SGHAT and FQNNGV. The CDR3 coding sequence is TGTGCCAGCAGCTCGGTGCGACAAGAGACCCAGTACTTC. This codes for CASSSVRQETQYF.

In this sample, this clonotype turned up a few times. The rearrangement links TRBV7-9 to TRBJ1-6, with TRBD1 identical over 7 bases. The germline V gene encodes CDR1 SEHNR and CDR2 FQNEAQ (reference sequence). CDR3 length equals 14 residues. The V and J ends lost 2 bases and 8 bases, in that order; junction bases with no gene match: 3. Here the CDR3 DNA reads TGTGCCAGCAGCTTACAGGGGGGAGATTCACCCCTCCACTTT. It is translated as CASSLQGGDSPLHF.

The chain carries TRBV6-5 and TRBJ2-1; 9 nucleotides agree with TRBD1. This CDR3 region has 16 residues. Germline V lookup: CDR1 MNHEY, CDR2 SVGAGI. The V gene end was trimmed by 2 bases and the J gene end by 11 bases; junction bases not matched to a gene: 13. CDR3 amino acids: CASSYVGQGRPIKQFF. The CDR3 nucleotides are TGTGCCAGCAGTTACGTGGGACAGGGTCGGCCTATTAAGCAGTTCTTC.

V gene TRBV11-2 combines with J gene TRBJ2-2; 10 positions match TRBD2. The CDR3 spans 15 residues. J lost 1 base, V lost 6 bases, and 2 bases had no gene match. The germline gives CDR1 SGHAT, CDR2 FQNNGV. The CDR3 region is CASRLAGRNTGELFF. The CDR3, as DNA: TGTGCCAGCAGACTAGCGGGGAGGAACACCGGGGAGCTGTTTTTT.

This clonotype was counted between two and nine times. V usage is TRBV7-9 and J usage is TRBJ1-3; D might be TRBD1 (6 bases). CDR1 and CDR2 from the germline V gene are SEHNR and FQNEAQ (reference sequence). The CDR3 spans 17 residues. Trimming pared 4 bases from V and 2 bases from J, leaving 18 bases between. CDR3 protein: CASSSPTGMEPGNTIYF. CDR3 nucleotide sequence: TGTGCCAGCAGCTCGCCTACAGGGATGGAACCTGGAAACACCATATATTTT.

The table lists this clonotype with a few counts. J is TRBJ2-4 and V is TRBV24-1; D perhaps matches TRBD2 (5 bases). V was clipped by 2 bases and J by 0 bases, with 16 bases between them. The CDR3 contains 18 residues. Germline V lookup: CDR1 KGHDR, CDR2 SFDVKD. The CDR3 here is CATSDSGRHAGAKNIQYF. The CDR3 bases are TGTGCCACCAGTGATTCAGGACGTCATGCGGGAGCCAAAAACATTCAGTACTTC.

This clonotype has only a few counts. V is TRBV4-1 and J is TRBJ1-2; D call uncertain. The CDR3 is 14 residues long. Germline assignment: CDR1 MGHRA and CDR2 YSYEKL. V was shortened by 0 bases and J by 4 bases, with 9 bases between the two germline ends. CDR3 protein: CASSQDTGSYGYTF. Here the CDR3 DNA reads TGCGCCAGCAGCCAAGATACCGGGAGCTATGGCTACACCTTC.

The V call is TRBV7-9, the J call TRBJ2-1, with TRBD1 matching over 9 bases. V shed 3 bases and J 6 bases; nucleotides not matched to a gene: 9. Germline V gene sequence: CDR1 SEHNR, CDR2 FQNEAQ (reference sequence). The CDR3 covers 16 residues. Here the CDR3 DNA reads TGTGCCAGCAGCTTTTTAAGGACAGGGGTCCTCAATGAGCAGTTCTTC. Its protein product is CASSFLRTGVLNEQFF.

This chain connects TRBV5-1 to TRBJ2-5, with 10 bases identical to TRBD2. Trimming at V came to 4 bases and at J to 1 base, leaving 4 bases not matched to a gene. The CDR3 spans 15 residues. CDR1 is SGHRS and CDR2 is YFSETQ in the germline V gene. CDR3 in amino acids: CASSVLAGGQETQYF. The CDR3 nucleotides are TGCGCCAGCAGCGTCTTAGCGGGGGGCCAAGAGACCCAGTACTTC.

This clonotype has just a few counts. V is TRBV20-1 and J is TRBJ2-7; the D gene is possibly TRBD2 (6 bases). The CDR3 has 13 amino acids. V lost 6 bases, J lost 3 bases, and 15 bases lay in between. The germline V gene encodes CDR1 DFQATT and CDR2 SNEGSKA (reference sequence). The CDR3 DNA is TGCAGTGCCAGTGCGGGATCCAACTACGAGCAGTACGTC. It encodes CSASAGSNYEQYV.

This chain connects TRBV7-9 to TRBJ1-1; D gene unclear. The CDR3 extends over 15 amino acids. Per the germline V gene, CDR1 is SEHNR and CDR2 is FQNEAQ (reference sequence). Trimming removed 0 bases from V and 0 bases from J, with 8 bases in between. CDR3 sequence (DNA): TGTGCCAGCAGCTTAGCTGTTCCAGTGAACACTGAAGCTTTCTTT. Translating it yields CASSLAVPVNTEAFF.

CDR3 nucleotide sequence: TGTGCCAGCAGCTTGGTTGGAATATTGGGCTATGGCTACACCTTC. Its protein is CASSLVGILGYGYTF. The chain couples TRBV5-6 to TRBJ1-2; D is uncertain. Trimming shortened V by 0 bases and J by 4 bases, and 13 bases separated the two germline ends. Germline V gene lookup returns CDR1 SGHDT and CDR2 YYEEEE. The CDR3 is 15 amino acids.

This clonotype has more than one count but fewer than ten. CDR3 DNA: TGTGCCAGCAGTGAATTGGGACAGGCGACAGATACGCAGTATTTT. Its protein product is CASSELGQATDTQYF. The rearrangement uses TRBV25-1 and TRBJ2-3; 8 nucleotides agree with TRBD1. Per germline, CDR1 MGHDK and CDR2 SYGVNS. The CDR3 length is 15 residues. J lost 3 bases, V lost 1 base, and 3 bases had no gene match.

The chain combines TRBV24-1 with TRBJ1-2; 7 bases are a match to TRBD1. This CDR3 is built from 14 residues. Germline values: CDR1 KGHDR, CDR2 SFDVKD. V gave up 2 bases and J gave up 8 bases; unmatched junction bases: 7. The DNA for the CDR3 is TGTGCCACCAGTGATTGGGGGACAGTGGGAGGCTACACCTTC. This translates into CATSDWGTVGGYTF.

In this sample, this clonotype turned up a few times. The rearrangement links TRBV7-2 to TRBJ2-5, with TRBD2 matching 7 bases. CDR3 length: 15 amino acids. In germline, CDR1 is SGHTA, CDR2 FQGNSA. V gave up 0 bases and J gave up 4 bases; unmatched junction bases: 5. The CDR3 DNA sequence: TGTGCCAGCAGCTTAGCCCTTGGCGGGGGAGAGACCCAGTACTTC. It codes for CASSLALGGGETQYF.

This chain uses TRBV18 with TRBJ2-1; D not resolved. V lost 3 bases to trimming and J lost 9 bases, with 12 bases between them. CDR3 size: 13 residues. Germline CDR1 reads KGHSH; CDR2 reads LQKENI. The CDR3, as DNA: TGTGCCAGCTCACCCGCTCTTCCCGGTGAGCAGTTCTTC. Encoded protein: CASSPALPGEQFF.

This clonotype was counted between two and nine times. The chain combines TRBV5-1 with TRBJ1-5, with 8 bases lining up with TRBD1. The ends lost 4 bases at V and 3 bases at J; junction bases unmatched: 3. Germline V gene lookup returns CDR1 SGHRS and CDR2 YFSETQ. This CDR3 has 14 amino acids. CDR3 region: CASSPGGSNQPQHF. The CDR3, as DNA: TGCGCCAGCAGCCCAGGGGGCTCCAATCAGCCCCAGCATTTT.